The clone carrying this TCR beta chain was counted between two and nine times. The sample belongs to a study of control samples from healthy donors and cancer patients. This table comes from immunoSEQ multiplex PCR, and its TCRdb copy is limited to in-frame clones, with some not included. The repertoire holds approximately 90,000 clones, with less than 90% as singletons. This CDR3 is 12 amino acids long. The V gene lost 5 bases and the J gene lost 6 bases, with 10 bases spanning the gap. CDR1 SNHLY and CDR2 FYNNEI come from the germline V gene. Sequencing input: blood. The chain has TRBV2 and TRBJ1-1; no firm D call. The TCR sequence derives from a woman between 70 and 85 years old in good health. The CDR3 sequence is CASSQRVAEAFF. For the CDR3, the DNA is TGTGCCAGCAGTCAAAGGGTGGCTGAAGCTTTCTTT.